This T cell receptor (beta chain) came from a study of T cell repertoires in cytomegalovirus infection. Study-level results: Frequencies of public TCR beta families were cumulated, and this identified carriers of CMV plus the relevant HLA.

This clonotype came up a few times. Its antigen remains unknown. Using its own MiXCR run on the reads, TCRdb lists one record per CDR3 protein. The repertoire holds fewer than 850,000 distinct CDR3 sequences, with about 29% as singletons. This receptor was taken from a human donor in good health (CMV status not recorded). Some clones in this sample may be carry-over from other donors' samples. This material consisted of cultured CD8+ T cells from PBMCs, taken from culture after CMV antigen stimulation.

CDR3 DNA sequence: TGTGCCACCAGTGATTCCCTGCGGGGCGAAGCTTTCTTT. This sequence encodes CATSDSLRGEAFF. The chain links TRBV24-1 to TRBJ1-1; a possible D gene is TRBD1 (5 bases). The V gene lost 2 bases and the J gene lost 8 bases, with 11 bases spanning the gap. CDR1 and CDR2 (germline): KGHDR, SFDVKD. The CDR3 covers 13 residues.